These 5 T cell receptor beta chains came from one sample sequenced in a study of spatial heterogeneity in lung cancer. Study results and limitations: How many expanded intratumoral alpha and beta TCRs were present tracked the tumor mutation count, which was a count of nonsynonymous mutations.

TCRdb passed the 5' RACE reads through MiXCR, listing each CDR3 protein once. The table lists fewer than 11,000 distinct CDR3 sequences, under 8.5% of them singletons. Their target antigens are unknown. Indicated time point: sample taken at primary tumor resection. The sample here was lung tumor tissue, taken at surgery. Receptors were obtained from a male donor with early-stage non-small cell lung cancer.

This clonotype is labeled as medium-sized. The chain links TRBV9 to TRBJ2-1; no clear D gene. This CDR3 has 13 amino acids. V lost 0 bases to trimming and J lost 6 bases, with 7 bases between them. Germline V gene data show CDR1 as SGDLS and CDR2 as YYNGEE. The CDR3 bases are TGTGCCAGCAGCGTAGGAGCGAGCAATGAGCAGTTCTTC. It encodes CASSVGASNEQFF.

This clonotype was picked up many times. This chain's CDR3 is CASSRLQGNEQYF. The CDR3, as DNA: TGCGCCAGCAGCCGCCTGCAGGGGAACGAGCAGTACTTC. The gene calls are TRBV4-3 and TRBJ2-7; a weak D match, TRBD1 (6 bases). The length of the CDR3 is 13 residues. Deletions cut 4 bases from V and 5 bases from J, with 12 bases between. Germline CDR1 LGHNA, CDR2 YSLEER.

This clonotype was found a few times. Germline and junction disagree at one end, which may indicate a read error. This chain uses TRBV5-1 with TRBJ2-4; D uncertain. This CDR3 comprises 16 residues. Germline lookup yields CDR1 SGHRS and CDR2 YFSETQ. The CDR3 sequence is CASSLSNSIAKNIQYF. In nucleotides, the CDR3 is TGCGCCAGCAGCTTGTCGAACAGTATAGCCAAGAACATTCAGTACTTC.

The rearrangement joins TRBV19 to TRBJ1-5, with 9 nucleotides matching TRBD1. The CDR3 extends over 17 amino acids. V lost 5 bases to trimming and J lost 6 bases; unmatched junction nucleotides: 14. Germline CDR1 and CDR2: LNHDA and SQIVND (reference sequence). CDR3 DNA: TGTGCCAGTAGTGCACCCAACCGGGACAGGGCAGTTCAGCCCCAGCATTTT. Its protein is CASSAPNRDRAVQPQHF.

The sample holds many counts of this clonotype. The chain has TRBV20-1 and TRBJ2-4, with 9 bases lining up with TRBD1. The CDR3 sequence is 14 residues long. CDR1 is DFQATT and CDR2 is SNEGSKA in the germline V gene (reference sequence). V dropped 4 bases and J dropped 8; count of bases not matched to a gene: 9. CDR3 nucleotide sequence: TGCAGTGCTAACCGGGACAGGGTCGACGACATTCAGTACTTC. Its protein is CSANRDRVDDIQYF.